This TCR beta chain appears in the sequencing data of a study of breast tumors, draining lymph nodes, adjacent tissues. Germline V lookup: CDR1 SGDLS, CDR2 YYNGEE. CDR3 size: 13 residues. V lost 1 base to trimming and J lost 6 bases, with 8 bases between them. TCRdb independently ran MiXCR on the multiplex PCR reads; one entry per CDR3 protein. The table shows about 80,000 distinct CDR3 sequences, with around 20% occurring only once. Samples came from axillary lymph nodes draining the breast cancer. This clonotype was seen ten or more times. The V call is TRBV9, the J call TRBJ2-1, with D unresolved. The sequence was collected from a female donor with breast cancer. Some clones in this sample may be carry-over from other donors' samples. Sequencing input: axillary lymph node tissue. CDR3 sequence reads: CASSVSPTNEQFF. DNA of the CDR3: TGTGCCAGCAGCGTATCGCCAACCAATGAGCAGTTCTTC. Drawing the rest from reference TRBV9 and TRBJ2-1, the complete variable domain is DSGVTQTPKHLITATGQRVTLRCSPRSGDLSVYWYQQSLDQGLQFLIQYYNGEERAKGNILERFSAQQFPDLHSELNLSSLELGDSALYFCASSVSPTNEQFFGPGTRLTVL.